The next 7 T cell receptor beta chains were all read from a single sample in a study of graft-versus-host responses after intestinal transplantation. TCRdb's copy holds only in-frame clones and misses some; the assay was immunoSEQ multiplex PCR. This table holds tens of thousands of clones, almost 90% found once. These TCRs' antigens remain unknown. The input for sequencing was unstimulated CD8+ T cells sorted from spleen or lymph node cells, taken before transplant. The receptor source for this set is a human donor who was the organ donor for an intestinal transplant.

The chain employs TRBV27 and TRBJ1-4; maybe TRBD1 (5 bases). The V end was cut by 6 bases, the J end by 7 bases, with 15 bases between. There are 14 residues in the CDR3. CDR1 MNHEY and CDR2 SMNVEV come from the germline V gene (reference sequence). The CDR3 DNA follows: TGTGCCAGCAGCCCGGGGGAACTAACTGAAAAACTGTTTTTT. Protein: CASSPGELTEKLFF.

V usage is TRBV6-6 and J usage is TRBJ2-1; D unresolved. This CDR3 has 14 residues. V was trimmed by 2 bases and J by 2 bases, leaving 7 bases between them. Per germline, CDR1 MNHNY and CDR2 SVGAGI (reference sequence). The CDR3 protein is CASSYTRTYNEQFF. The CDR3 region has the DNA TGTGCCAGCAGTTACACGAGGACCTACAATGAGCAGTTCTTC.

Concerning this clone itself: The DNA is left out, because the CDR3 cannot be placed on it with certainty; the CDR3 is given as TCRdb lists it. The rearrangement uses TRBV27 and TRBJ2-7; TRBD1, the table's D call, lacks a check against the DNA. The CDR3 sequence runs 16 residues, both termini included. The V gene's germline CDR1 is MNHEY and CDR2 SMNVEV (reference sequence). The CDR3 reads CASSSSLGQRYYEQYV.

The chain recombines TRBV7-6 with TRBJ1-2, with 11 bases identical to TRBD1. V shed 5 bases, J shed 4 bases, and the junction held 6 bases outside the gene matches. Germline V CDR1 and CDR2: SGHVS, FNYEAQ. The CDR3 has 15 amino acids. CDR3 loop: CASSPRTGGGYGYTF. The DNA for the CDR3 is TGTGCCAGCAGCCCTCGGACAGGGGGCGGCTATGGCTACACCTTC.

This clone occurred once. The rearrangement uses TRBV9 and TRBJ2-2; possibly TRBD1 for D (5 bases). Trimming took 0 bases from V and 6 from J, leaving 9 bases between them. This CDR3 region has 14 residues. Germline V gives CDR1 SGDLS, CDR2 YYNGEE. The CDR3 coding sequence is TGTGCCAGCAGCGTAGCAGGGTGGGCCGGGGAGCTGTTTTTT. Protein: CASSVAGWAGELFF.

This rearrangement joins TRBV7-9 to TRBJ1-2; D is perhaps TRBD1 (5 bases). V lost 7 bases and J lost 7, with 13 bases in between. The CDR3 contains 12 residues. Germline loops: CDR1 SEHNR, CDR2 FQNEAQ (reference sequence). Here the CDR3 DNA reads TGTGCCAGCAACGCCGGGGGGTCTGGCTACACCTTC. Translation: CASNAGGSGYTF.

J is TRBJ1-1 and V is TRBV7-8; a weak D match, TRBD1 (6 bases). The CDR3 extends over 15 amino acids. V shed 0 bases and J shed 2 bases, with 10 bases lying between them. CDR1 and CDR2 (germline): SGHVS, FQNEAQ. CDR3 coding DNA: TGTGCCAGCAGCTTAGCACAGGGTATAAACACTGAAGCTTTCTTT. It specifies CASSLAQGINTEAFF.